This paragraph reports one TCR beta chain. Authors' data handling: Scientists estimated how many nucleated cells there were by amplifying reference gene primers. Profiled with immunoSEQ multiplex PCR; TCRdb holds only in-frame clones, not every one. From that table come the V and J calls and clone size; the DNA was used to work out D and trimming. Here the sample spans roughly 380,000 clones, around nine tenths being singletons. The sample comes from a study of blood T cell repertoires in COVID-19. Across the whole study: Both acute and convalescent COVID-19 samples were obtained from the United States, Italy and Spain. The analysed material was cDNA or gDNA that came from T cells, B-cell-depleted T cells, or PBMCs.

This clonotype originated in a woman aged 40 to 55 with COVID-19, enrolled during active disease. The sequenced sample was peripheral blood.

The CDR3 DNA reads as TGTGCCAGCAGTCCCGGGTCGGGTTCACCCCTCCACTTT. It yields the protein CASSPGSGSPLHF. The chain has TRBV12-3 or TRBV12-4 and TRBJ1-6; D gene ambiguous. Trimming took off 5 bases at V and 9 bases at J, with 11 bases between the two ends. This CDR3 is 13 amino acids long.